One and the same sample provided the 20 T cell receptor beta chains below, sequenced in a study of T cell repertoires in cytomegalovirus infection. These receptors are not linked to any known antigen. TCRdb ran MiXCR on the reads and lists one entry per CDR3 protein. The profile shows under 150,000 distinct CDR3 sequences, around 25% of them singletons. The sample was PBMCs, sequenced either directly or after in vitro stimulation (not recorded which). These receptors originate from a human donor in good health (CMV status not recorded). Some clones in this sample may be carry-over from other donors' samples.

This clonotype appeared many times. The chain couples TRBV25-1 to TRBJ2-1; D may be TRBD1 (6 bases). The length of the CDR3 is 14 residues. V was pared by 6 bases and J by 5 bases, with 14 bases between. Germline lookup yields CDR1 MGHDK and CDR2 SYGVNS. The CDR3 region has the DNA TGTGCCAGCAGCTATTCCGACAGGAACAATGAGCAGTTCTTC. Translated: CASSYSDRNNEQFF.

The sample holds a few counts of this clonotype. V and J are TRBV5-5 and TRBJ2-3; TRBD2 agrees at 10 bases. V lost 3 bases and J lost 4; bases outside the gene matches: 5. From germline, CDR1 is SGHKS and CDR2 YYEKEE (reference sequence). There are 15 residues in the CDR3. The CDR3 spells CASSSLAGVADTQYF. The CDR3 coding sequence is TGTGCCAGCAGCTCCCTAGCGGGAGTGGCAGATACGCAGTATTTT.

There are many counts of this clonotype. The chain links TRBV28 to TRBJ1-1, with 7 bases identical to TRBD1. Germline CDR1 reads MDHEN; CDR2 reads SYDVKM. V lost 3 bases, J lost 1 base, and 5 bases stayed unmatched. CDR3 length equals 15 residues. In nucleotides, the CDR3 is TGTGCCAGCAGTTTCCCACAGGGGACGAACACTGAAGCTTTCTTT. Protein sequence: CASSFPQGTNTEAFF.

The chain combines TRBV4-3 with TRBJ1-2, with unresolved D. Germline V gives CDR1 LGHNA, CDR2 YSLEER. Trimming removed 0 bases from V and 8 bases from J, with 10 bases in between. The CDR3 covers 13 residues. CDR3 amino acids: CASSQDLIGGYTF. The CDR3 DNA follows: TGCGCCAGCAGCCAAGATCTAATAGGGGGCTACACCTTC.

This clonotype was seen a few times. The V call is TRBV11-2, the J call TRBJ2-5, with 14 bases that match TRBD2. CDR1 SGHAT and CDR2 FQNNGV come from the germline V gene. The CDR3 is 16 amino acids. Losses at the gene ends were 4 bases for V and 5 bases for J; bases not matched to a gene: 6. CDR3 DNA: TGTGCCAGCAGCTCGGGGACTAGCGGGAGCAAGGAGACCCAGTACTTC. This codes for CASSSGTSGSKETQYF. The full variable domain, in which reference TRBV11-2 and TRBJ2-5 provide the parts outside the CDR3, is EAGVAQSPRYKIIEKRQSVAFWCNPISGHATLYWYQQILGQGPKLLIQFQNNGVVDDSQLPKDRFSAERLKGVDSTLKIQPAKLEDSAVYLCASSSGTSGSKETQYFGPGTRLLVL.

This clonotype was counted ten times or more. The gene calls are TRBV7-2 and TRBJ1-4; no definite D call. The CDR3 has 14 amino acids. The germline gives CDR1 SGHTA, CDR2 FQGNSA. V shed 5 bases and J shed 0 bases, with 7 bases lying between them. The CDR3 DNA is TGTGCCAGCAGCCTTGGGTCAACTAATGAAAAACTGTTTTTT. It encodes CASSLGSTNEKLFF. The complete variable domain, with remaining parts taken from reference TRBV7-2 and TRBJ1-4, reads GAGVSQSPSNKVTEKGKDVELRCDPISGHTALYWYRQSLGQGLEFLIYFQGNSAPDKSGLPSDRFSAERTGGSVSTLTIQRTQQEDSAVYLCASSLGSTNEKLFFGSGTQLSVL.

V is TRBV27 and J is TRBJ1-2; possibly TRBD1 for D (6 bases). The V end lost 6 bases, the J end lost 8 bases, and 16 bases lay between the germline ends. CDR3 size: 13 residues. Germline loops: CDR1 MNHEY, CDR2 SMNVEV (reference sequence). As DNA, the CDR3 is TGTGCCAGCAGCTCTTGGACAGATAGGGGCTACACCTTC. Encoded protein: CASSSWTDRGYTF.

In this sample, this clonotype turned up many times. The chain has TRBV7-9 and TRBJ1-1, with 10 nucleotides matching TRBD1. J lost 3 bases, V lost 5 bases, and 12 bases had no gene match. Germline CDR1 is SEHNR and CDR2 is FQNEAQ (reference sequence). The CDR3 contains 17 residues. In DNA form, the CDR3 reads TGTGCCAGCAGCCCGGACCGGGACAGGGGCCTTGACACTGAAGCTTTCTTT. It yields the protein CASSPDRDRGLDTEAFF.

The chain couples TRBV19 to TRBJ1-1, with D perhaps matching TRBD1 (5 bases). V was cut by 5 bases and J by 3 bases, with 10 bases left in between. This CDR3 region has 13 residues. CDR1 is LNHDA, CDR2 SQIVND, per germline (reference sequence). In DNA form, the CDR3 reads TGTGCCAGTAGTCCCGACAGAGACACTGAAGCTTTCTTT. It translates to CASSPDRDTEAFF.

This clonotype was seen at least ten times. The rearrangement joins TRBV7-9 to TRBJ2-3, with D tentatively TRBD1 (5 bases). This CDR3 has 14 residues. CDR1 and CDR2 (germline): SEHNR, FQNEAQ (reference sequence). The V end was cut by 5 bases, the J end by 1 base, with 10 bases between. The CDR3 bases are TGTGCCAGCAGCCGAGTCAGGGGCACAGATACGCAGTATTTT. It is translated as CASSRVRGTDTQYF.

This clonotype was found a few times. The rearrangement links TRBV5-6 to TRBJ1-1; D is possibly TRBD1 (6 bases). Germline lookup yields CDR1 SGHDT and CDR2 YYEEEE. The germline V and J ends were trimmed by 5 bases and 2 bases, with 25 bases remaining between them. This CDR3 comprises 18 residues. CDR3 nucleotide sequence: TGTGCCAGCAGTTATTCCTTTCTAGGGGGACGGTTCAACACTGAAGCTTTCTTT. Its protein product is CASSYSFLGGRFNTEAFF.

The chain recombines TRBV12-3 or TRBV12-4 with TRBJ1-1; D remains ambiguous. Trimming stripped 4 bases from V and 5 bases from J, with 14 bases between. This CDR3 is 14 amino acids long. The CDR3 region has the DNA TGTGCCAGCAGTTCGGACCATCTAAAGACTGAAGCTTTCTTT. The encoded protein is CASSSDHLKTEAFF.

The gene calls are TRBV6-1 and TRBJ2-1; 12 positions match TRBD2. Trimming removed 5 bases from V and 5 bases from J; junction bases left unmatched: 7. The length of the CDR3 is 16 residues. CDR1 and CDR2 from the germline V gene are MNHNS and SASEGT. The DNA of the CDR3 is TGTGCCAGCAGTCGACTAGCGGGAGAGGGGGACAATGAGCAGTTCTTC. This translates into CASSRLAGEGDNEQFF.

The CDR3 DNA sequence: TGCGCCAGCAGCTTGGGTCCGGCTAACTATGGCTACACCTTC. It specifies CASSLGPANYGYTF. The chain employs TRBV5-1 and TRBJ1-2; D is unclear. Trimming shortened V by 0 bases and J by 0 bases, and 6 bases separated the two germline ends. Germline V gene lookup returns CDR1 SGHRS and CDR2 YFSETQ. This CDR3 spans 14 amino acids.

V and J are TRBV6-1 and TRBJ1-6; D not resolved. The CDR3 contains 13 residues. The germline V and J ends were trimmed by 5 bases and 14 bases, with 16 bases remaining between them. Germline CDR1 is MNHNS and CDR2 is SASEGT. The CDR3 DNA reads as TGTGCCAGCAGTTCCATAGAGGGTCCGGCCCTCCACTTT. Amino acid sequence: CASSSIEGPALHF.

For the CDR3, the DNA is TGTGCCACCAGTGACCCGGGGGGCGGCACTGAAGCTTTCTTT. It codes for CATSDPGGGTEAFF. The rearrangement links TRBV24-1 to TRBJ1-1; D may be TRBD1 (6 bases). Trimming cost V 4 bases and J 4 bases, with 12 bases left between them. Germline V gene lookup returns CDR1 KGHDR and CDR2 SFDVKD. The CDR3 contains 14 residues.

This clonotype has just a few counts. The rearrangement links TRBV27 to TRBJ2-4; 12 positions agree with TRBD2. The germline V gene encodes CDR1 MNHEY and CDR2 SMNVEV (reference sequence). The CDR3 totals 17 residues. The trim removed 5 bases at V and 2 bases at J, leaving 7 bases unmatched. The DNA for the CDR3 is TGTGCCAGCAGTACGACTAGCGGGAGTTATACCAAAAACATTCAGTACTTC. Its translation is CASSTTSGSYTKNIQYF.

The rearrangement joins TRBV30 to TRBJ2-7, with D uncertain. The CDR3 consists of 12 residues. V lost 5 bases and J 2 bases, leaving 10 bases between the germline ends. CDR1 is GTSNPN, CDR2 SVGIG, per germline (reference sequence). The CDR3 region is CAWSEATYEQYF. As DNA, the CDR3 is TGTGCCTGGTCAGAAGCTACCTACGAGCAGTACTTC.

The rearrangement links TRBV12-3 or TRBV12-4 to TRBJ1-5; D remains unclear. V was shortened by 6 bases and J by 0 bases, with 12 bases between the two germline ends. The CDR3 runs to 15 residues. DNA for the CDR3: TGTGCCAGCAGCTCAAGTTTCGATAGCAATCAGCCCCAGCATTTT. This translates into CASSSSFDSNQPQHF.

At least ten counts were recorded for this clonotype. V gene TRBV7-2 combines with J gene TRBJ2-5; D not resolved. V lost 4 bases and J 6 bases, leaving 9 bases between the germline ends. The V gene's germline CDR1 is SGHTA and CDR2 FQGNSA. The CDR3 is 12 residues long. The CDR3 DNA is TGTGCCAGCAGCTCCAGGCGCCAGACCCAGTACTTC. It specifies CASSSRRQTQYF.